The 20 T cell receptor beta chains below come from one sample, sequenced in a study of blood T cell repertoires in COVID-19. The repertoire was sequenced with immunoSEQ multiplex PCR; TCRdb's copy has only in-frame clones and lacks some. The repertoire includes roughly 170,000 clones, around 84% of them detected once, and less than 3.5% sits in the top ten. Sequencing used peripheral blood. The receptors shown here come from a man aged 40-49 years with active or convalescent COVID-19.

V usage is TRBV28 and J usage is TRBJ1-4; 9 nucleotides agree with TRBD1. The length of the CDR3 is 16 residues. V lost 7 bases, J lost 5 bases, and 11 bases stayed unmatched. Per germline, CDR1 MDHEN and CDR2 SYDVKM. The CDR3 loop is CASTSPRDRVNEKLFF. The CDR3 DNA reads as TGTGCCAGCACCTCCCCCCGGGACAGGGTGAATGAAAAACTGTTTTTT.

This rearrangement joins TRBV18 to TRBJ2-7, with 8 bases lining up with TRBD1. Germline CDR1 reads KGHSH; CDR2 reads LQKENI. The CDR3 has 15 amino acids. The V segment lost 6 bases and the J segment 0 bases; nucleotides outside the gene matches: 7. The CDR3 DNA follows: TGTGCCAGCTCCCGCCCGGGACAGGTCTCCTACGAGCAGTACTTC. This translates into CASSRPGQVSYEQYF.

J is TRBJ1-4 and V is TRBV5-8; possibly TRBD1 for D (5 bases). V lost 3 bases, J lost 3 bases, and 9 bases lay in between. Germline CDR1 SGHTS, CDR2 YDEGEE. The CDR3 runs to 14 residues. The CDR3 sequence: CASSSGGPNEKLFF. The CDR3 bases are TGTGCCAGCAGCTCCGGGGGACCTAATGAAAAACTGTTTTTT.

This clone was seen a single time. The CDR3 nucleotides are TGTGCCTGGAACCTACAGGGGAGGAATTCACCCCTCCACTTT. Its protein is CAWNLQGRNSPLHF. This sequence joins TRBV30 and TRBJ1-6, with 7 bases aligning to TRBD1. This CDR3 has 14 residues. Germline V CDR1 and CDR2: GTSNPN, SVGIG (reference sequence). Unmatched junction bases numbered 7, after V lost 4 bases and J lost 7 bases.

The chain joins TRBV9 to TRBJ1-4; D is unclear. The CDR3 sequence is 15 residues long. V lost 0 bases, J lost 0 bases, and 6 bases lay in between. CDR1 is SGDLS, CDR2 YYNGEE, per germline. In nucleotides, the CDR3 is TGTGCCAGCAGCGTAGGCGCATCAACTAATGAAAAACTGTTTTTT. Translation gives CASSVGASTNEKLFF.

The V gene is TRBV7-3, the J gene TRBJ2-1; D gene uncertain. Trimming stripped 6 bases from V and 9 bases from J, with 12 bases between. Germline V gives CDR1 SGHTA, CDR2 FQGTGA. CDR3 length: 12 amino acids. As DNA, the CDR3 is TGTGCCAGCAGTCAAGACATAGGTGAGCAGTTCTTC. Translated, it gives CASSQDIGEQFF.

This chain links TRBV2 with TRBJ2-7, with a weak D call TRBD2 (6 bases). Trimming pared 10 bases from V and 1 base from J, leaving 11 bases between. Germline CDR1 reads SNHLY; CDR2 reads FYNNEI. The CDR3 contains 12 residues. CDR3: CATRDWSYEQYF. The CDR3 DNA reads as TGTGCCACCAGGGACTGGTCCTACGAGCAGTACTTC. Supplemented by reference TRBV2 and TRBJ2-7, the full variable domain reads EPEVTQTPSHQVTQMGQEVILRCVPISNHLYFYWYRQILGQKVEFLVSFYNNEISEKSEIFDDQFSVERPDGSNFTLKIRSTKLEDSAMYFCATRDWSYEQYFGPGTRLTVT.

The chain carries TRBV9 and TRBJ1-4; a weak D match, TRBD1 (6 bases). Germline V gives CDR1 SGDLS, CDR2 YYNGEE. The CDR3 is 17 amino acids. Trimming took 4 bases from V and 0 from J, leaving 16 bases between them. The CDR3 loop is CASSPRDTRATNEKLFF. CDR3 nucleotides: TGTGCCAGCAGCCCGAGGGACACCCGTGCAACTAATGAAAAACTGTTTTTT.

The V gene is TRBV18, the J gene TRBJ2-4; D is unresolved. Germline CDR1 reads KGHSH; CDR2 reads LQKENI. The CDR3 is 13 residues long. The V and J ends lost 2 bases and 3 bases respectively, with 5 bases between them. In nucleotides, the CDR3 is TGTGCCAGCTCACCAGTTAGCAAAAACATTCAGTACTTC. This codes for CASSPVSKNIQYF.

The genes are TRBV7-2 and TRBJ1-6; D unresolved. The V gene's germline CDR1 is SGHTA and CDR2 FQGNSA. V shed 8 bases and J shed 8 bases, with 13 bases lying between them. CDR3 length: 13 amino acids. The CDR3 loop is CASRYGGDSPLHF. The CDR3 region has the DNA TGTGCCAGCCGGTACGGCGGGGATTCACCCCTCCACTTT.

This chain connects TRBV2 to TRBJ2-7; TRBD2 matches 8 bases. With V trimmed by 9 bases and J by 2 bases, 3 bases remained unmatched. The germline CDR1 and CDR2 sequences are SNHLY and FYNNEI. The CDR3 length is 12 residues. The CDR3 loop reads CASSGATYEQYF. CDR3 in DNA: TGTGCCAGTAGCGGGGCTACCTACGAGCAGTACTTC.

The J gene is TRBJ2-5, the V gene TRBV6-6, with D hard to call. Trimming stripped 2 bases from V and 5 bases from J, with 3 bases between. The CDR3 consists of 11 residues. Germline loops: CDR1 MNHNY, CDR2 SVGAGI (reference sequence). CDR3 coding DNA: TGTGCCAGCAGTTACCGGGAGACCCAGTACTTC. Amino acids: CASSYRETQYF.

V gene TRBV30 combines with J gene TRBJ1-1; D may be TRBD1 (5 bases). The CDR3 contains 13 residues. Germline lookup yields CDR1 GTSNPN and CDR2 SVGIG (reference sequence). Trimming left V 2 bases short and J 4 bases short, with 11 bases between. CDR3 coding DNA: TGTGCCTGGAGTAGAGGGACTATCACTGAAGCTTTCTTT. Its protein product is CAWSRGTITEAFF.

This chain joins TRBV2 and TRBJ2-7, with 9 positions matching TRBD2. The germline V gene has CDR1 SNHLY and CDR2 FYNNEI. The V and J ends lost 3 bases and 2 bases, in that order; junction bases with no gene match: 5. The CDR3 runs to 15 residues. The CDR3 nucleotides are TGTGCCAGCAGTGAGTGGCGCGGGGGGGCCTACGAGCAGTACTTC. Its translation is CASSEWRGGAYEQYF.

Only a few counts were recorded for this clone. The J gene is TRBJ1-2, the V gene TRBV4-1; D is unresolved. The CDR3 loop spans 14 amino acids. The V and J ends lost 0 bases and 6 bases respectively, with 11 bases between them. Looked up from germline, CDR1 is MGHRA and CDR2 is YSYEKL. The CDR3 DNA reads as TGCGCCAGCAGCCAAGACGGGTGGCAGAATGGCTACACCTTC. It is translated as CASSQDGWQNGYTF.

The chain joins TRBV3-1 (or the pseudogene TRBV3-2) to TRBJ2-7, with TRBD1 as a possible D gene (6 bases). V dropped 2 bases and J dropped 6 bases, with 11 bases sitting between them. The CDR3 consists of 13 residues. Per germline, CDR1 LGHDT and CDR2 YNNKEL (reference sequence). DNA for the CDR3: TGTGCCAGCAGCCAACCACAGGGTTCCGAGCAGTACTTC. Translated, it gives CASSQPQGSEQYF.

V usage is TRBV7-9 and J usage is TRBJ1-1, with 7 positions matching TRBD1. Trimming removed 1 base from V and 11 bases from J; junction bases left unmatched: 7. The V gene's germline CDR1 is SEHNR and CDR2 FQNEAQ (reference sequence). CDR3 length: 13 amino acids. The chain's CDR3 is CASSLGQGMRAFF. DNA for the CDR3: TGTGCCAGCAGCTTAGGACAGGGCATGCGGGCTTTCTTT.

This chain joins TRBV9 and TRBJ2-3; D is uncertain. The V end was cut by 6 bases, the J end by 14 bases, with 16 bases between. CDR3 length: 11 residues. CDR1 and CDR2 (germline): SGDLS, YYNGEE. CDR3 loop: CASTSYSSWYF. CDR3 sequence (DNA): TGTGCCAGCACCTCGTATTCTTCTTGGTATTTT.

The genes are TRBV30 and TRBJ1-1; TRBD1 aligns across 10 bases. The CDR3 loop spans 13 amino acids. Trimming removed 2 bases from V and 9 bases from J; junction bases left unmatched: 6. CDR1 and CDR2 from the germline V gene are GTSNPN and SVGIG (reference sequence). DNA for the CDR3: TGTGCCTGGAGTCCTCCGGGACAGGGGAAAGCTTTCTTT. The encoded protein is CAWSPPGQGKAFF. Combining the CDR3 with reference TRBV30 and TRBJ1-1 gives the whole variable domain SQTIHQWPATLVQPVGSPLSLECTVEGTSNPNLYWYRQAAGRGLQLLFYSVGIGQISSEVPQNLSASRPQDRQFILSSKKLLLSDSGFYLCAWSPPGQGKAFFGQGTRLTVV.

This chain uses TRBV7-9 with TRBJ1-2, with TRBD1 matching over 10 bases. This CDR3 is built from 15 residues. Trimming took 1 base from V and 5 from J; bases not matched to a gene: 4. Germline V gives CDR1 SEHNR, CDR2 FQNEAQ (reference sequence). The CDR3 DNA reads TGTGCCAGCAGCTTAGAAAGGGACAGGGGATATGGCTACACCTTC. Protein: CASSLERDRGYGYTF.